A selection of T cell receptor beta chains follows, all from one sample in a study of cytomegalovirus exposure and HLA in healthy donors. Measured with immunoSEQ multiplex PCR; TCRdb has only the in-frame clones, and not every one. In total, the table holds under 150,000 clones. Sequencing was performed on PBMCs. The receptors shown here come from a man between 40 and 49 years old in good health and CMV-seronegative. Both conserved end residues are part of each CDR3. The D gene is left open where the match is weak.

D gene,V gene,J gene,CDR3 length,CDR3 protein,CDR3 DNA
-,TRBV7-2,TRBJ1-5,15,CASSLVAHRLQPQHF,TGTGCCAGCAGCTTAGTAGCTCACCGCCTCCAGCCCCAGCATTTT
-,TRBV18,TRBJ2-1,15,CASSLQGYSYNEQFF,TGTGCCAGCTCCCTTCAGGGGTACTCCTACAATGAGCAGTTCTTC
TRBD1,TRBV5-1,TRBJ2-7,14,CASSFGQGSYEQYF,TGCGCCAGCAGCTTCGGACAGGGTTCCTACGAGCAGTACTTC
TRBD1,TRBV6-1,TRBJ1-2,14,CASIKLDRGHGYTF,TGTGCCAGCATCAAACTGGACAGGGGTCATGGCTACACCTTC
-,TRBV11-3,TRBJ2-3,15,CASSLGQVSTDTQYF,TGTGCCAGCAGCTTAGGTCAGGTTAGCACAGATACGCAGTATTTT
-,TRBV27,TRBJ1-1,15,CASRTVSKLNTEAFF,TGTGCCAGCAGGACAGTATCAAAACTGAACACTGAAGCTTTCTTT
-,TRBV5-1,TRBJ2-4,14,CASSFDRAKNIQYF,TGCGCCAGCAGCTTCGACAGGGCCAAAAACATTCAGTACTTC
-,TRBV5-4,TRBJ1-5,16,CASSLGGGKSNQPQHF,TGTGCCAGCAGCTTGGGTGGGGGGAAGAGCAATCAGCCCCAGCATTTT
-,TRBV18,TRBJ2-3,12,CASSLRADTQYF,TGTGCCAGCTCACTCCGCGCAGATACGCAGTATTTT
TRBD1,TRBV7-3,TRBJ2-3,16,CASSWEPGQFTDTQYF,TGTGCCAGCAGCTGGGAACCGGGACAGTTCACAGATACGCAGTATTTT
TRBD1,TRBV5-1,TRBJ1-2,14,CASSPGQLYYGYTF,TGCGCCAGCAGCCCGGGACAGCTTTACTATGGCTACACCTTC
TRBD1,TRBV10-3,TRBJ2-2,17,CAIRSVTGDTNTGELFF,TGTGCCATCCGATCTGTAACAGGGGATACGAACACCGGGGAGCTGTTTTTT
TRBD2,TRBV19,TRBJ2-3,14,CASRLAGSTDTQYF,TGTGCCAGTAGGTTAGCGGGGAGCACAGATACGCAGTATTTT
TRBD2,TRBV29-1,TRBJ2-3,17,CSAPLAGAAIFTDTQYF,TGCAGCGCCCCGCTAGCGGGAGCCGCGATTTTCACAGATACGCAGTATTTT
TRBD2,TRBV19,TRBJ2-7,14,CASSMERGAYEQYF,TGTGCCAGTAGTATGGAGCGGGGGGCCTACGAGCAGTACTTC
-,TRBV7-3,TRBJ2-1,13,CASSLIGLPLMFF,TGTGCCAGCAGCTTAATTGGACTTCCCCTAATGTTCTTC
-,TRBV10-3,TRBJ1-2,11,CAIGWTDGYTF,TGTGCCATCGGCTGGACAGATGGCTACACCTTC
-,TRBV7-2,TRBJ2-3,11,CASSSSDTQYF,TGTGCCAGCAGCTCCTCAGATACGCAGTATTTT
-,TRBV7-2,TRBJ2-4,14,CASRPQGLENIQYF,TGTGCCAGCAGGCCGCAGGGACTTGAAAACATTCAGTACTTC
-,TRBV10-3,TRBJ2-5,11,CAIRREETQYF,TGTGCCATCAGGAGAGAAGAGACCCAGTACTTC
-,TRBV5-6,TRBJ2-5,13,CASSSWAAETQYF,TGTGCCAGCAGCTCCTGGGCCGCCGAGACCCAGTACTTC
TRBD2,TRBV5-1,TRBJ2-5,13,CASSLAGRETQYF,TGCGCCAGCAGCTTAGCGGGGAGAGAGACCCAGTACTTC
TRBD1,TRBV6-5,TRBJ1-2,11,CASGDRGGYTF,TGTGCCAGCGGGGACAGGGGAGGCTACACCTTC
TRBD2,TRBV11-2,TRBJ2-7,16,CASSVPGLAGTYEQYF,TGTGCCAGCAGCGTACCCGGACTAGCGGGGACCTACGAGCAGTACTTC
-,TRBV19,TRBJ1-5,14,CASSGQGSSQPQHF,TGTGCCAGTAGTGGGCAGGGGAGCAGTCAGCCCCAGCATTTT
-,TRBV28,TRBJ1-4,16,CASNSRRSGPNEKLFF,TGTGCCAGCAACAGTCGCCGAAGTGGTCCGAATGAAAAACTGTTTTTT
TRBD1,TRBV11-2,TRBJ2-4,15,CASSLVGQGGNIQYF,TGTGCCAGCAGCTTAGTGGGACAGGGAGGAAACATTCAGTACTTC
TRBD2,TRBV6-5,TRBJ2-7,13,CASYGTNSYEQYF,TGTGCCAGCTACGGGACTAACTCCTACGAGCAGTACTTC
TRBD1,TRBV5-1,TRBJ2-3,16,CASSLGVQGARDTQYF,TGCGCCAGCAGCTTGGGCGTACAGGGGGCGCGAGATACGCAGTATTTT
-,TRBV9,TRBJ2-5,15,CASNLVGGVGETQYF,TGTGCCAGCAACCTAGTAGGGGGGGTAGGGGAGACCCAGTACTTC
-,TRBV6-6,TRBJ2-1,13,CASSRDIYNEQFF,TGTGCCAGCAGTCGGGACATTTACAATGAGCAGTTCTTC
TRBD2,TRBV7-8,TRBJ2-1,17,CASSPTGAGRAYNEQFF,TGTGCCAGCAGCCCCACCGGGGCAGGGAGGGCGTACAATGAGCAGTTCTTC
TRBD2,TRBV11-1,TRBJ2-3,16,CASSAGTSVYTDTQYF,TGTGCCAGCAGCGCCGGGACTAGCGTTTACACAGATACGCAGTATTTT
-,TRBV19,TRBJ1-5,14,CASIVAGSNQPQHF,TGTGCCAGTATTGTCGCAGGTTCCAATCAGCCCCAGCATTTT
TRBD2,TRBV19,TRBJ2-7,14,CASSTSGGFYEQYF,TGTGCCAGTTCGACTAGCGGGGGATTCTACGAGCAGTACTTC
TRBD1,TRBV18,TRBJ2-5,15,CASSLGTGIQETQYF,TGTGCCAGCTCACTAGGGACAGGGATCCAAGAGACCCAGTACTTC
-,TRBV6-6,TRBJ2-3,15,CASTGLTDGTDTQYF,TGTGCTTCGACAGGTCTAACCGACGGCACAGATACGCAGTATTTT
-,TRBV4-3,TRBJ2-4,16,CASSQGWDLAKNIQYF,TGCGCCAGCAGCCAAGGATGGGACTTAGCCAAAAACATTCAGTACTTC
TRBD2,TRBV29-1,TRBJ2-3,15,CSAPTLAGNTDTQYF,TGCAGCGCCCCCACACTAGCGGGGAACACAGATACGCAGTATTTT
TRBD2,TRBV4-3,TRBJ2-5,14,CASSRTSGAETQYF,TGCGCCAGCAGCCGGACTAGCGGGGCGGAGACCCAGTACTTC
-,TRBV29-1,TRBJ1-2,14,CSVEQGQANYGYTF,TGCAGCGTTGAACAGGGACAAGCTAACTATGGCTACACCTTC
-,TRBV12-5,TRBJ2-5,13,CASGLWSEETQYF,TGTGCTAGTGGTTTGTGGAGCGAAGAGACCCAGTACTTC
-,TRBV19,TRBJ2-5,16,CASSIDGAGYAETQYF,TGTGCCAGTAGTATAGATGGGGCAGGGTATGCAGAGACCCAGTACTTC
TRBD1,TRBV15,TRBJ1-1,14,CATSARQGAGEAFF,TGTGCCACCAGCGCCCGACAGGGGGCGGGGGAAGCTTTCTTT
TRBD1,TRBV5-5,TRBJ1-2,14,CASSLGPGTEGYTF,TGTGCCAGCAGCTTGGGCCCTGGGACAGAAGGCTACACCTTC
-,TRBV5-4,TRBJ1-3,17,CASSLGLGRSSGNTIYF,TGTGCCAGCAGCTTGGGTTTGGGCCGCAGCTCTGGAAACACCATATATTTT
TRBD1,TRBV4-3,TRBJ2-5,15,CASSQEGTGEETQYF,TGCGCCAGCAGCCAAGAAGGGACAGGGGAAGAGACCCAGTACTTC
-,TRBV6-1,TRBJ1-2,11,CASHGDYGYTF,TGTGCCAGCCACGGAGACTATGGCTACACCTTC
TRBD2,TRBV10-3,TRBJ2-5,14,CAISGGGSGETQYF,TGTGCCATCAGTGGCGGGGGAAGTGGAGAGACCCAGTACTTC
TRBD2,TRBV15,TRBJ2-1,17,CATSRGVAGATREEQFF,TGTGCCACCAGCAGAGGAGTAGCGGGGGCAACAAGGGAGGAGCAGTTCTTC
-,TRBV9,TRBJ1-6,16,CASSVGRGGENSPLHF,TGTGCCAGCAGCGTAGGCAGGGGAGGGGAGAATTCACCCCTCCACTTT
-,TRBV28,TRBJ2-2,15,CASSSGILNTGELFF,TGTGCCAGCAGTTCAGGGATCTTGAACACCGGGGAGCTGTTTTTT
-,TRBV4-1,TRBJ1-1,15,CASSQGNRARTEAFF,TGCGCCAGCAGCCAAGGGAACAGGGCGAGGACTGAAGCTTTCTTT